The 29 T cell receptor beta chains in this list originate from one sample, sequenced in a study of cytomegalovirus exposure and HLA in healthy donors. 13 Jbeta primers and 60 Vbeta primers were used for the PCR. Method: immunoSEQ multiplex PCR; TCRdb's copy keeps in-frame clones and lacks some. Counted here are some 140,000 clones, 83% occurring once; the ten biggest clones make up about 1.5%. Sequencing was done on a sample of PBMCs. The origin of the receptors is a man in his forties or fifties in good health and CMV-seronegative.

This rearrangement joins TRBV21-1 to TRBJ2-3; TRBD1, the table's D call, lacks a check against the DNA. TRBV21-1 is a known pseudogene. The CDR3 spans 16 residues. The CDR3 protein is CASSKARGSSTDTQYF. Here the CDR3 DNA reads TGTGCCAGCAGCAAAGCAAGGGGTAGTAGCACAGATACGCAGTATTTT.

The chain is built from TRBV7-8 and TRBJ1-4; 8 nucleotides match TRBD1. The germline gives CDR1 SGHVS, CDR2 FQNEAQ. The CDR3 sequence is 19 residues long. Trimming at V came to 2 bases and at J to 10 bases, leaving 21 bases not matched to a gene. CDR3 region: CASSLWAEWGRTGLAKLFF. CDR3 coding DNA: TGTGCCAGCAGCTTATGGGCTGAATGGGGAAGGACAGGGCTAGCAAAACTGTTTTTT.

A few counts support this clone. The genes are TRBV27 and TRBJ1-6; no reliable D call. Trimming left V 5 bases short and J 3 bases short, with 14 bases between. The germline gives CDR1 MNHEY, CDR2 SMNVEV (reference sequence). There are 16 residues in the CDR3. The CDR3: CASSHLARDYNSPLHF. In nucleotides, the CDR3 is TGTGCCAGCAGTCACCTCGCCCGGGACTATAATTCACCCCTCCACTTT.

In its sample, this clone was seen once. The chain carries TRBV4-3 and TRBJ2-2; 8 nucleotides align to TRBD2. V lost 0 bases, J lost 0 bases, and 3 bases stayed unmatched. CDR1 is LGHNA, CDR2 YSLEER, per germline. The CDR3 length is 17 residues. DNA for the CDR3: TGCGCCAGCAGCCAAGATCGGGAGGGGACGAACACCGGGGAGCTGTTTTTT. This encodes CASSQDREGTNTGELFF.

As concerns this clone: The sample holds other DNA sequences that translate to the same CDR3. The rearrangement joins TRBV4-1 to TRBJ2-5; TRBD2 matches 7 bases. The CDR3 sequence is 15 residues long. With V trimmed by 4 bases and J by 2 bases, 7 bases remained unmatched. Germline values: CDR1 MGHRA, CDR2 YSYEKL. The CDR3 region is CASSRKGGVQETQYF. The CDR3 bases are TGCGCCAGCAGCCGAAAGGGAGGGGTACAAGAGACCCAGTACTTC.

CDR3 sequence (DNA): TGTGCCAGTAGCAATGAAGGGGTTAATGAAAAACTGTTTTTT. This gives the protein CASSNEGVNEKLFF. This rearrangement joins TRBV19 to TRBJ1-4; possibly TRBD1 for D (5 bases). CDR3 length equals 14 residues. Per germline, CDR1 LNHDA and CDR2 SQIVND (reference sequence). V was clipped by 6 bases and J by 4 bases, with 12 bases between them.

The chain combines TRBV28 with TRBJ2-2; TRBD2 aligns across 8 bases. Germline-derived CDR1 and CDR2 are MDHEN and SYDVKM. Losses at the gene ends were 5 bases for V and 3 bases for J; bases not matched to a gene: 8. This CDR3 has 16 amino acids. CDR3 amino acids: CASSTRGGTHTGELFF. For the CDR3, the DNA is TGTGCCAGCAGTACTCGCGGGGGGACGCACACCGGGGAGCTGTTTTTT.

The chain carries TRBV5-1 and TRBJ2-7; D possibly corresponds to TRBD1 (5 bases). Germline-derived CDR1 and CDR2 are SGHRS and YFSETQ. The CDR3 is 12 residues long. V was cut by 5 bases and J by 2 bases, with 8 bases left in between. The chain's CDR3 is CASRGQAYEQYF. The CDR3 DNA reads TGCGCCAGCAGGGGGCAGGCCTACGAGCAGTACTTC.

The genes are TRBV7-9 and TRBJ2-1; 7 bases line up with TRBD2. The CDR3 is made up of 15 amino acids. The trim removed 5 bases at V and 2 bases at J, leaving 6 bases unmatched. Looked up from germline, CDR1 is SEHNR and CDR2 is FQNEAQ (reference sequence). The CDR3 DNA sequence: TGTGCCAGCAGCACTCTAGCGGAGACCTACAATGAGCAGTTCTTC. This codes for CASSTLAETYNEQFF.

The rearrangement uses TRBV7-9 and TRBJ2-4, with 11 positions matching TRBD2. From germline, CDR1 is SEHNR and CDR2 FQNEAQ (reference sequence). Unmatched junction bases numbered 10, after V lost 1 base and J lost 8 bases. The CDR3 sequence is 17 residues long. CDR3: CASSLVTSGDPGDIQYF. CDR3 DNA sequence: TGTGCCAGCAGCTTAGTGACTAGCGGGGACCCCGGGGACATTCAGTACTTC.

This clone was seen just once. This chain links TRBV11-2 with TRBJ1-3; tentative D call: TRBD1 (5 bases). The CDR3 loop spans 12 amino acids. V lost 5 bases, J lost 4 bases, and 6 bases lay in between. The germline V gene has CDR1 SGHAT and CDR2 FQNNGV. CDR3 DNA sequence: TGTGCCAGCAGCACAGGAGGAAACACCATATATTTT. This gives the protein CASSTGGNTIYF.

The CDR3 coding sequence is TGTGCCAGCGGGGGACAGGGGAGGAGTGGCTACACCTTC. This codes for CASGGQGRSGYTF. This chain uses TRBV7-9 with TRBJ1-2; 10 nucleotides match TRBD1. Germline V gene sequence: CDR1 SEHNR, CDR2 FQNEAQ (reference sequence). The CDR3 consists of 13 residues. Germline trimming cut 8 bases from V and 7 bases from J; bases unmatched to any gene: 7.

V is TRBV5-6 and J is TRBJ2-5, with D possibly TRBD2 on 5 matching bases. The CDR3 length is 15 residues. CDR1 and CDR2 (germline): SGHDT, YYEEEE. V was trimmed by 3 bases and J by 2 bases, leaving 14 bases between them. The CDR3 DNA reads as TGTGCCAGCAGCTCACCACTAGAACGACAAGAGACCCAGTACTTC. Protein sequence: CASSSPLERQETQYF.

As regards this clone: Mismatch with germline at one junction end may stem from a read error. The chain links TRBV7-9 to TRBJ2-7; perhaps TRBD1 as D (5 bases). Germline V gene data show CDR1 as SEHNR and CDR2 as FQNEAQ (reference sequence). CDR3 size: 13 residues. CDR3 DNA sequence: TGTTCCAGCAGCCCCCGACAGTCCTACGAGCAGTACTTC. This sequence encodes CSSSPRQSYEQYF.

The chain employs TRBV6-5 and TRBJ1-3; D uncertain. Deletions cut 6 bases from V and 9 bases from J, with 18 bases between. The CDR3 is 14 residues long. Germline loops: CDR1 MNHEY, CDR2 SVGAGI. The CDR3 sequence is CASRPDGRSTTIYF. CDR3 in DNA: TGTGCCAGCAGACCAGACGGGAGAAGCACCACCATATATTTT.

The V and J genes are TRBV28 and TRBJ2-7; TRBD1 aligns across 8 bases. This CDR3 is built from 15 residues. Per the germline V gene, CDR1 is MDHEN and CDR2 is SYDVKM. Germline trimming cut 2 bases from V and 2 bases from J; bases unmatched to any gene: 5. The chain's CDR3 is CASSLVQGEPYEQYF. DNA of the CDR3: TGTGCCAGCAGTTTAGTACAGGGGGAACCCTACGAGCAGTACTTC.

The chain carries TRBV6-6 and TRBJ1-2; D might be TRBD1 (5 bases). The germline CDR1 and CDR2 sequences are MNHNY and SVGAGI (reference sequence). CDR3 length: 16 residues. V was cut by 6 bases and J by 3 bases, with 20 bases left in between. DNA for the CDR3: TGTGCCAGCAGCCCCTCTTCAGTACAGGTCCACTATGGCTACACCTTC. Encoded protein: CASSPSSVQVHYGYTF.

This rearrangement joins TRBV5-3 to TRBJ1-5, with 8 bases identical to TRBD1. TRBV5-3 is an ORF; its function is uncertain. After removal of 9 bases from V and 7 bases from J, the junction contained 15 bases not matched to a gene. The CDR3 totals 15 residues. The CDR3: CAKPGQATARQPQHF. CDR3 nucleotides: TGTGCCAAACCGGGACAGGCTACCGCAAGGCAGCCCCAGCATTTT.

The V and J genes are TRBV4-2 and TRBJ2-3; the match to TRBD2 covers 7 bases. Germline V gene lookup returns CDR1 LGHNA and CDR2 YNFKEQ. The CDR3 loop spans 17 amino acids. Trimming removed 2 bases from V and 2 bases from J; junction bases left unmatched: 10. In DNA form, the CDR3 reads TGTGCCAGCAGCCAACGGCCTAGCGGCGGATACACAGATACGCAGTATTTT. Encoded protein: CASSQRPSGGYTDTQYF.

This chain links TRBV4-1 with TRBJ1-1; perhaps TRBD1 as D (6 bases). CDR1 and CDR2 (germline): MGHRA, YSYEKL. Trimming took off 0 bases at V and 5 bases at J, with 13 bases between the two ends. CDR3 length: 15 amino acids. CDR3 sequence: CASSQEGGEGTEAFF. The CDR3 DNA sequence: TGCGCCAGCAGCCAAGAAGGGGGTGAAGGGACTGAAGCTTTCTTT.

Here the CDR3 DNA reads TGCGCCAGCAGCTTGGCGGGTGGGGCGTCGGTCAATGAGCAGTTCTTC. This translates into CASSLAGGASVNEQFF. The gene calls are TRBV5-1 and TRBJ2-1; tentatively, D is TRBD1 (5 bases). Trimming left V 0 bases short and J 6 bases short, with 16 bases between. The CDR3 has 16 residues. CDR1 and CDR2 (germline): SGHRS, YFSETQ.

The CDR3 DNA sequence: TGTGCCAGCAGTCCATCCCGGACGGACATAGCGGCCATATATTTT. Translated: CASSPSRTDIAAIYF. The rearrangement uses TRBV9 and TRBJ1-3; D might be TRBD1 (5 bases). V was clipped by 5 bases and J by 11 bases, with 23 bases between them. The germline V gene has CDR1 SGDLS and CDR2 YYNGEE. This CDR3 has 15 residues. Drawing the rest from reference TRBV9 and TRBJ1-3, the complete variable domain is DSGVTQTPKHLITATGQRVTLRCSPRSGDLSVYWYQQSLDQGLQFLIQYYNGEERAKGNILERFSAQQFPDLHSELNLSSLELGDSALYFCASSPSRTDIAAIYFGEGSWLTVV.

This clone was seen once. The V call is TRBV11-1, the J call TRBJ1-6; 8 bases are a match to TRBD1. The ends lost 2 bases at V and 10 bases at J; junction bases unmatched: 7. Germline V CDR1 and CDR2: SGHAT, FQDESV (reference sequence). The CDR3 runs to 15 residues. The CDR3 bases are TGTGCCAGCAGCTTATACCAGGGGGCCAGATCACCCCTCCACTTT. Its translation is CASSLYQGARSPLHF.

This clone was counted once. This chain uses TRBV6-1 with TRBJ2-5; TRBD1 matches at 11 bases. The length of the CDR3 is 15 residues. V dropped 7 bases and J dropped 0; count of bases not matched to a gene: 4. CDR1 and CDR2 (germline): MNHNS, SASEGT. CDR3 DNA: TGTGCCAGCATTAGGACAGGGGGCCACCAAGAGACCCAGTACTTC. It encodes CASIRTGGHQETQYF.

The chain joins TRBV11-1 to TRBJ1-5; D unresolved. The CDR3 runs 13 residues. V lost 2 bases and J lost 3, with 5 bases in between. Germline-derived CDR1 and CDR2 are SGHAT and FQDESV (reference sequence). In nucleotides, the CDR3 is TGTGCCAGCAGCTTATTCGTCAATCAGCCCCAGCATTTT. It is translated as CASSLFVNQPQHF.

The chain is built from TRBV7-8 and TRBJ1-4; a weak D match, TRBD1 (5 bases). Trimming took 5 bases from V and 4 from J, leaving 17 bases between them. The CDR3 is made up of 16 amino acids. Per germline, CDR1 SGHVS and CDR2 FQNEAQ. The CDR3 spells CASSPYGGTVNEKLFF. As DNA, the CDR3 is TGTGCCAGCAGCCCTTACGGGGGGACGGTTAATGAAAAACTGTTTTTT.

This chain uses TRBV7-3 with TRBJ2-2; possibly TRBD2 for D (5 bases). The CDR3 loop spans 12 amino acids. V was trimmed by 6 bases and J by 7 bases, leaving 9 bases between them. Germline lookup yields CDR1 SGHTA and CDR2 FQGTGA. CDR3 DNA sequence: TGTGCCAGCAGGCAAAGCGGCGGGGAGCTGTTTTTT. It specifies CASRQSGGELFF.

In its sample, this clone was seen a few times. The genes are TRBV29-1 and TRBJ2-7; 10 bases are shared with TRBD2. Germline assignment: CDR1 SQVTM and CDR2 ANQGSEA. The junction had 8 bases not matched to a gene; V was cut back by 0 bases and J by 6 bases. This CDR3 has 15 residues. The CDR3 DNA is TGCAGCGTTGAAGAATGGGCTAGCGGGAGCGTCGAGCAGTACTTC. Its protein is CSVEEWASGSVEQYF.

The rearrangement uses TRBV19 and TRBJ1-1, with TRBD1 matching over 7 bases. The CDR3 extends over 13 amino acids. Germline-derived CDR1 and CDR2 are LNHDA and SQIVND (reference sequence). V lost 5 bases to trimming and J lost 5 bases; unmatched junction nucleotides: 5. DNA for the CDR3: TGTGCCAGTAGTGCAGGGGGAAGGACTGAAGCTTTCTTT. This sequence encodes CASSAGGRTEAFF.